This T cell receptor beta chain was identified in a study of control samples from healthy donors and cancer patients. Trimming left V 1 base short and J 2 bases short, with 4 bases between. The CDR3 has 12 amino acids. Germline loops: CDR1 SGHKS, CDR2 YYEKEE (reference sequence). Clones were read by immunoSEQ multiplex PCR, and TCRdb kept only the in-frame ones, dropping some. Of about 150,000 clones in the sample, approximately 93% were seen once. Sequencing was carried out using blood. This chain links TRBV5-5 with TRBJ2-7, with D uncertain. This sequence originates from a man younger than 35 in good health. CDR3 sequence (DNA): TGTGCCAGCAGCTTGAGCACCTACGAGCAGTACTTC. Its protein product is CASSLSTYEQYF.